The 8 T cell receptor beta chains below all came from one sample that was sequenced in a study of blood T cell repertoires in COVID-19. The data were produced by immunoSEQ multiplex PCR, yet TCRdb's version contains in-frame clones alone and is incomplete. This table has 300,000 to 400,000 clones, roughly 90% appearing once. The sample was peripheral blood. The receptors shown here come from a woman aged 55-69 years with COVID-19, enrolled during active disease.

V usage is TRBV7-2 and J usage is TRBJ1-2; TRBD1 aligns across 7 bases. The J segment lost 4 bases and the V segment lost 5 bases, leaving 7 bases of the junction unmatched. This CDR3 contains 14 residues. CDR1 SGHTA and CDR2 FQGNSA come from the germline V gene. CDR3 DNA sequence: TGTGCCAGCAGCCAGGGGACAGCCGCCTATGGCTACACCTTC. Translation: CASSQGTAAYGYTF.

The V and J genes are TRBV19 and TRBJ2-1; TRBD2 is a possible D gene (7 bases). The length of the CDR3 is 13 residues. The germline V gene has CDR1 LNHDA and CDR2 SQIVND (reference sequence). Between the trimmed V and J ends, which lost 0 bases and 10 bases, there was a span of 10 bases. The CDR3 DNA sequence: TGTGCCAGTAGTATAGAGGGGGGGGCAGAGCAGTTCTTC. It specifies CASSIEGGAEQFF.

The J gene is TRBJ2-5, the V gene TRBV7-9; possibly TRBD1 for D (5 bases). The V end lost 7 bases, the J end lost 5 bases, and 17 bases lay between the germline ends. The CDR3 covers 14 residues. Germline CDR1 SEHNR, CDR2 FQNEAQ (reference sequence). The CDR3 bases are TGTGCCAGCACCTTTGACAGTTTACGCGAGACCCAGTACTTC. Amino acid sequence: CASTFDSLRETQYF. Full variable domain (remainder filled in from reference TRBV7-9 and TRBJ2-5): DTGVSQNPRHKITKRGQNVTFRCDPISEHNRLYWYRQTLGQGPEFLTYFQNEAQLEKSRLLSDRFSAERPKGSFSTLEIQRTEQGDSAMYLCASTFDSLRETQYFGPGTRLLVL.

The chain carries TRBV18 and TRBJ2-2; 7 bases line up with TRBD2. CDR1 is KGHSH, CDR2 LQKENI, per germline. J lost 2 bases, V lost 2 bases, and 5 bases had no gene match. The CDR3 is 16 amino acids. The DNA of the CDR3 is TGTGCCAGCTCACCAGTCCCGGGGGGTAACACCGGGGAGCTGTTTTTT. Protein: CASSPVPGGNTGELFF.

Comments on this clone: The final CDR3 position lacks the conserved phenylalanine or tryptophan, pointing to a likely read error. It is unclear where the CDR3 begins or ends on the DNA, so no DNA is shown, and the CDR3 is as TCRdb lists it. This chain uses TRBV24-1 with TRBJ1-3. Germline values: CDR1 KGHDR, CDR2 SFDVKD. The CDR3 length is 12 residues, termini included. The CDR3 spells CATSDLKGRIGG.

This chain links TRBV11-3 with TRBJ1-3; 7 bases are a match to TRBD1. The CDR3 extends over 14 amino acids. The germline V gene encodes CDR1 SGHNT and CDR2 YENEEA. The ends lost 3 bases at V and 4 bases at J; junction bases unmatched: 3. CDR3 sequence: CASSFRGKGNTIYF. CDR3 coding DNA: TGTGCCAGCAGCTTCAGGGGGAAAGGAAACACCATATATTTT.

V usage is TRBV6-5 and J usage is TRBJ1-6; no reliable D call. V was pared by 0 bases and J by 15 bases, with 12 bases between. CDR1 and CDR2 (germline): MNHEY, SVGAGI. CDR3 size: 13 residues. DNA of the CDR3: TGTGCCAGCAGTTACTCAGAGGGTCTCCTCCTCCACTTT. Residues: CASSYSEGLLLHF.

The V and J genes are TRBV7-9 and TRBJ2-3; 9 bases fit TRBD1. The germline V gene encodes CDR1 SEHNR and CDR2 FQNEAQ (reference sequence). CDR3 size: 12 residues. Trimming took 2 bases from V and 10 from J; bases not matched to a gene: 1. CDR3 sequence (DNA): TGTGCCAGCAGCTTAAGGACAGGGGCGCAGTATTTT. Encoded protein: CASSLRTGAQYF. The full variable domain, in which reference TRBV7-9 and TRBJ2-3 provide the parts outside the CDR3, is DTGVSQNPRHKITKRGQNVTFRCDPISEHNRLYWYRQTLGQGPEFLTYFQNEAQLEKSRLLSDRFSAERPKGSFSTLEIQRTEQGDSAMYLCASSLRTGAQYFGPGTRLTVL.